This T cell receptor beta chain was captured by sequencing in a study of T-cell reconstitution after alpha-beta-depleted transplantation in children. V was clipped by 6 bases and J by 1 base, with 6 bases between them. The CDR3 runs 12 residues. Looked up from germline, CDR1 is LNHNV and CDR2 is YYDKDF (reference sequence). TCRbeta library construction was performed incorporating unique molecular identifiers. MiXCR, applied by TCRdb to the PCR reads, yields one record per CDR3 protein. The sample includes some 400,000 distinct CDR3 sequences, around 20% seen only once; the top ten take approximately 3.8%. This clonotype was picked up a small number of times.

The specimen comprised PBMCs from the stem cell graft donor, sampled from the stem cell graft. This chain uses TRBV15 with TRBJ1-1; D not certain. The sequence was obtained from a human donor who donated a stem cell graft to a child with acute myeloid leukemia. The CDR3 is CATRERNTEAFF. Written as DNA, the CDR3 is TGTGCCACCAGAGAACGGAACACTGAAGCTTTCTTT.